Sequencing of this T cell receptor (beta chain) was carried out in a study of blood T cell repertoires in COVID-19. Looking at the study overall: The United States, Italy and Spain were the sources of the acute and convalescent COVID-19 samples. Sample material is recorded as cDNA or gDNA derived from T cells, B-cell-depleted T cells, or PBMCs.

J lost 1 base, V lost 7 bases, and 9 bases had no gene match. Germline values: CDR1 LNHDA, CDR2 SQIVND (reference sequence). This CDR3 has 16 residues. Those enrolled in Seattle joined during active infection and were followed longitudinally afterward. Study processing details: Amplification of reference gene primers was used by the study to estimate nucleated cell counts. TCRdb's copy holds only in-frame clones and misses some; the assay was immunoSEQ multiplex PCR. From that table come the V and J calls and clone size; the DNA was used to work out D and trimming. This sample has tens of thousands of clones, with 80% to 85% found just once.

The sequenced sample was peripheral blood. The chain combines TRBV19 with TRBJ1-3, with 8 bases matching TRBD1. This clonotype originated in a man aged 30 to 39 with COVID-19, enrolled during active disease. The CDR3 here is CASMRLGDRSGNTIYF. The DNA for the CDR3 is TGTGCCAGTATGCGCCTGGGGGACAGGTCTGGAAACACCATATATTTT.